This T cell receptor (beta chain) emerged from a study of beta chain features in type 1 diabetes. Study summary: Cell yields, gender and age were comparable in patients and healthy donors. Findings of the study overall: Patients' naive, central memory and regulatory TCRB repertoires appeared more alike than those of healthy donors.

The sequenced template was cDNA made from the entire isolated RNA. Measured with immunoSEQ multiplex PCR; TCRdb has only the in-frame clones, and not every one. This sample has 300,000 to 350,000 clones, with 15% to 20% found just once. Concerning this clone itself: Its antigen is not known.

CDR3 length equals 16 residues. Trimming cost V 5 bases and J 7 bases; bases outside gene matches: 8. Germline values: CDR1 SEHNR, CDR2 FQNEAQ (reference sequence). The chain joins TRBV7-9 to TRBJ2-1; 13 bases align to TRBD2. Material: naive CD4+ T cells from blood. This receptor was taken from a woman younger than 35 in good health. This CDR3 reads CASSPPGLAGTNEQFF. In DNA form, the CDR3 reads TGTGCCAGCAGCCCCCCGGGACTAGCGGGAACTAATGAGCAGTTCTTC.